This note documents a single T cell receptor beta chain sequence. What it binds is unknown. The CDR3 is 14 residues long. The germline gives CDR1 MDHEN, CDR2 SYDVKM. J lost 3 bases, V lost 7 bases, and 7 bases had no gene match. The sample is drawn from a study of OX40 agonist ivuxolimab in advanced cancers. General observations from the study: Averaging showed that CD8+ T cells had more expanded clones than CD4+ did.

Assay: immunoSEQ multiplex PCR; the TCRdb copy retains only in-frame clones and omits some. This sample has about 77,000 clones, with over 85% found just once. V is TRBV28 and J is TRBJ2-7; 9 bases map to TRBD2. This receptor was taken from an adult with an advanced solid tumor such as melanoma, head and neck, liver or kidney cancer. This specimen was CD4+ or CD8+ T cells sorted from blood, taken in a trial of the OX40 agonist ivuxolimab. The CDR3 DNA sequence: TGTGCCAGCACCCCTAGCGGGGACGGCTACGAGCAGTACTTC. As protein: CASTPSGDGYEQYF.